The clone carrying this T cell receptor beta chain was counted between two and nine times. Its specificity is not known. Amplification used 60 Vbeta primers and 13 Jbeta primers. The table came from immunoSEQ multiplex PCR; TCRdb's copy has only in-frame clones and leaves some out. Of about 130,000 clones detected, roughly 79% appear once; the ten largest clones hold less than 0.75%. This entry is derived from a study of cytomegalovirus exposure and HLA in healthy donors. The V and J ends lost 3 bases and 6 bases respectively, with 21 bases between them. The CDR3 is 15 amino acids. The germline gives CDR1 GTSNPN, CDR2 SVGIG (reference sequence). Findings and caveats of the study: Some TCR beta chains (more than 150 of them) were listed as cytomegalovirus-associated. Published work reported that the classifier diagnosed cytomegalovirus status with high specificity and sensitivity.

The sequence derives from a young man in good health and CMV-seronegative. What was sequenced was PBMCs. V gene TRBV30 combines with J gene TRBJ2-7; D is perhaps TRBD2 (5 bases). CDR3 DNA sequence: TGTGCCTGGAGGGACGAGGGTGATTTCTTATCCGAGCAGTACTTC. Amino acid sequence: CAWRDEGDFLSEQYF.